The text below deals with one TCR beta chain. No antigen is known for it. The source of the sample is a study of T cell responses to AZD1222 COVID-19 vaccine. Study-level information: Both about-4-week and about-12-week second-dose recipients were combined.

Study results and limitations: In all cases, repertoires were sampled only after the peak T cell response.

The repertoire was sequenced with immunoSEQ multiplex PCR; TCRdb's copy has only in-frame clones and lacks some. The sample yields 100,000 to 150,000 clones, around 84% seen once. The CDR3 consists of 16 residues. Trimming took 2 bases from V and 3 from J; bases not matched to a gene: 6. Germline-derived CDR1 and CDR2 are MNHNY and SVGAGI (reference sequence). The chain is built from TRBV6-6 and TRBJ1-4, with 7 bases identical to TRBD1. Sequenced here: peripheral blood, sampled on day 0 of AZD1222 vaccination. The source of this sequence is an adult in good health. This chain's CDR3 is CASSYPTGSANEKLFF. In DNA, the CDR3 is TGTGCCAGCAGTTACCCGACAGGGTCGGCTAATGAAAAACTGTTTTTT.